This T cell receptor (beta chain) is from a study of CD8+ T cells in alopecia areata. Study context: Affected scalp percentage determined the severity score of treated patients.

Sequencing relied on a cDNA template that was reverse transcribed from extracted RNA. The data were produced by immunoSEQ multiplex PCR, yet TCRdb's version contains in-frame clones alone and is incomplete. The sample has 150,000 to 250,000 clones; approximately 60% are singletons. Treatment defined: oral pan-JAK inhibitor, 5-10 mg twice daily. Comment on this clone: The antigen remains unidentified.

Germline-derived CDR1 and CDR2 are MDHEN and SYDVKM. The CDR3 contains 11 residues. With 4 bases removed from V and 6 bases from J, the gap between germline ends came to 6 bases. Regarding the study as a whole: Lesional scalp, especially alopecia totalis/universalis, showed higher clonality than normal scalp. Scalp repertoires also include resident alphabeta T cells from normal skin.

This TCR was recovered from a human donor with alopecia areata. The source material was CD4+ T cells sorted from blood, sampled at week 4, from a patient treated with tofacitinib. The chain recombines TRBV28 with TRBJ2-5; possibly TRBD1 or TRBD2 for D (5 bases each). The CDR3, as DNA: TGTGCCAGCAGTTCGGGGCAGACCCAGTACTTC. Translated: CASSSGQTQYF.